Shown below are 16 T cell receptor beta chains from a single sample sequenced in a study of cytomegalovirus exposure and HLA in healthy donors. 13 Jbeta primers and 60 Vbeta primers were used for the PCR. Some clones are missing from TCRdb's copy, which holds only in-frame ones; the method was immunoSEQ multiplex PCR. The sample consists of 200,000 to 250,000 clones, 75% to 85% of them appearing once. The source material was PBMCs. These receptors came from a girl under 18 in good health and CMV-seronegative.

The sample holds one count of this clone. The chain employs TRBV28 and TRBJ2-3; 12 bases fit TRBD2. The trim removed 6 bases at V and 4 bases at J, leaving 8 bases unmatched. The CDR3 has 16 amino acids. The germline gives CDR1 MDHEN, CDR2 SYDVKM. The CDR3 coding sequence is TGTGCCAGCAGCCTCACTAGCGGGAGGCTCCCAGATACGCAGTATTTT. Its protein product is CASSLTSGRLPDTQYF.

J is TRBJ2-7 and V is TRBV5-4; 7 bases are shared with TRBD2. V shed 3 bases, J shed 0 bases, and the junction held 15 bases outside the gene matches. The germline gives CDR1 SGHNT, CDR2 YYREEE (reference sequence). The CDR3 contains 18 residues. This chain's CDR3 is CASSSEEGSGASSYEQYF. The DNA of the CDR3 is TGTGCCAGCAGCTCAGAGGAGGGCAGCGGGGCGAGCTCCTACGAGCAGTACTTC.

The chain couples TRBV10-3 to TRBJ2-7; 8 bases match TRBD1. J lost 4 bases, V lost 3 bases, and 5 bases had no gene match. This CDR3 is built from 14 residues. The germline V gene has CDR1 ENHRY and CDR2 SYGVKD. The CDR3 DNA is TGTGCCATCAGTGACGACAGGGGTGTTTACGAGCAGTACTTC. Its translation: CAISDDRGVYEQYF.

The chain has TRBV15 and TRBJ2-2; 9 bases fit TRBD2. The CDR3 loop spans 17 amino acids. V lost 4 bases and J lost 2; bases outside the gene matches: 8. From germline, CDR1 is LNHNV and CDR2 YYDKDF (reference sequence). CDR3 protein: CATSIRSGGINTGELFF. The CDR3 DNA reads TGTGCCACCAGCATTCGAAGCGGGGGGATTAACACCGGGGAGCTGTTTTTT.

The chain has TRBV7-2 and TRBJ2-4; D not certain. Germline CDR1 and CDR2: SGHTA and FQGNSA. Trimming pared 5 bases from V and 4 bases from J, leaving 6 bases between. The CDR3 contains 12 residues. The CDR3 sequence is CASSKQKNIQYF. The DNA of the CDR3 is TGTGCCAGCAGCAAACAGAAAAACATTCAGTACTTC.

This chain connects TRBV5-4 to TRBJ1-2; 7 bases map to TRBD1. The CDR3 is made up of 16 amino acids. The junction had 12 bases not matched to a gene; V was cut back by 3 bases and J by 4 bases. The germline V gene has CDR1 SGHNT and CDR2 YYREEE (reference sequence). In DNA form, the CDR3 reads TGTGCCAGCAGCTCCCCCAAGCGGCAGGGGGTCTATGGCTACACCTTC. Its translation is CASSSPKRQGVYGYTF.

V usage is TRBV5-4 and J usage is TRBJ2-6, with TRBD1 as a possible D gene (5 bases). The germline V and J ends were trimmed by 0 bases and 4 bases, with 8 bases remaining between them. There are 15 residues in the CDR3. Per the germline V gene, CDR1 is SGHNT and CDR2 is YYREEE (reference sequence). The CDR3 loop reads CASSLVGAGANVLTF. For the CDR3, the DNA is TGTGCCAGCAGCTTGGTTGGGGCCGGGGCCAACGTCCTGACTTTC.

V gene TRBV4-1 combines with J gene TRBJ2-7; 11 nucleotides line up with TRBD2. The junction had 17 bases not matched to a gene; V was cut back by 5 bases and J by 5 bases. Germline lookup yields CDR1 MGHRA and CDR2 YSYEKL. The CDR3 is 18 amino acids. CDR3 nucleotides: TGCGCCAGCAGCTTAAGAATTACCGGGACTAGCGGTTCCAACGAGCAGTACTTC. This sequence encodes CASSLRITGTSGSNEQYF.

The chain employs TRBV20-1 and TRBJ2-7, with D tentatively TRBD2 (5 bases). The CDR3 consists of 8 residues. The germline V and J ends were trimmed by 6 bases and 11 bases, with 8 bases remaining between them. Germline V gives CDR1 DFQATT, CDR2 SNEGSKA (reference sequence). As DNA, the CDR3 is TGCAGTGCCCCGGGGAAGTACTTC. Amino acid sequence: CSAPGKYF.

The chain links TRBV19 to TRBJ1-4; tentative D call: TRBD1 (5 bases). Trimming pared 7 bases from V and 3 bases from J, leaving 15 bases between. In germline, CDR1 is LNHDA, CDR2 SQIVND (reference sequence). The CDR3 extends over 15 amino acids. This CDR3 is CASTKLRGANEKLFF. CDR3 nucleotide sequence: TGTGCCAGTACCAAACTCCGGGGGGCTAATGAAAAACTGTTTTTT.

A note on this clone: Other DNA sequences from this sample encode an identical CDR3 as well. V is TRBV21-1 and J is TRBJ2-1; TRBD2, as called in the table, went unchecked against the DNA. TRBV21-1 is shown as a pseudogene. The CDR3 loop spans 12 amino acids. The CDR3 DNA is TGTGCCAGCAGCACAGACGGGGGGGCCGGATTCTTC. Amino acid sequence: CASSTDGGAGFF.

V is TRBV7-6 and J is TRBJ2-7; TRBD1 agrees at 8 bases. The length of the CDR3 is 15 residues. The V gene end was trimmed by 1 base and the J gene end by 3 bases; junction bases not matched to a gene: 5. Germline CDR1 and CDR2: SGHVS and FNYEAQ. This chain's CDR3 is CASSLEGQGVYEQYF. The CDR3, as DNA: TGTGCCAGCAGCTTAGAAGGACAGGGTGTCTACGAGCAGTACTTC.

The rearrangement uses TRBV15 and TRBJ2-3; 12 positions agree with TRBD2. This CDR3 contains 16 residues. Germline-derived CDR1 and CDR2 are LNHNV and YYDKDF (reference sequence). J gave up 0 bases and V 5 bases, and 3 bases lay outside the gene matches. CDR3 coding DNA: TGTGCCACCAGCCGCGGGACTAGCGGGAGCACAGATACGCAGTATTTT. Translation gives CATSRGTSGSTDTQYF.

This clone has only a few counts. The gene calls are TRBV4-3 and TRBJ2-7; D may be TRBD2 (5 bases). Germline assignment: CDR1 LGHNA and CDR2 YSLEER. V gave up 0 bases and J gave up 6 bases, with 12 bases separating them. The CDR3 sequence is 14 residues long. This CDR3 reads CASSQDRGPSEQYF. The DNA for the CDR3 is TGCGCCAGCAGCCAAGATCGCGGGCCATCCGAGCAGTACTTC.

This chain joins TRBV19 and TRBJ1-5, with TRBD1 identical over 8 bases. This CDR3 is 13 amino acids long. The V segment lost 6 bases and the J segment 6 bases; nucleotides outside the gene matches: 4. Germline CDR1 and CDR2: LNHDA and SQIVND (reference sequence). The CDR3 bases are TGTGCCAGTAGCCCGACAGGGGTTCAGCCCCAGCATTTT. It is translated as CASSPTGVQPQHF.

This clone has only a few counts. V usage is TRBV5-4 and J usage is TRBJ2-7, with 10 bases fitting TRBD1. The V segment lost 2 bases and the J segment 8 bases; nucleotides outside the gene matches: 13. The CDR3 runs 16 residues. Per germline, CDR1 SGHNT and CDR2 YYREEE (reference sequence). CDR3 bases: TGTGCCAGCAGCTTTCCGGGACAGGGGACCCTCGAGAAGCAGTACTTC. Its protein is CASSFPGQGTLEKQYF.